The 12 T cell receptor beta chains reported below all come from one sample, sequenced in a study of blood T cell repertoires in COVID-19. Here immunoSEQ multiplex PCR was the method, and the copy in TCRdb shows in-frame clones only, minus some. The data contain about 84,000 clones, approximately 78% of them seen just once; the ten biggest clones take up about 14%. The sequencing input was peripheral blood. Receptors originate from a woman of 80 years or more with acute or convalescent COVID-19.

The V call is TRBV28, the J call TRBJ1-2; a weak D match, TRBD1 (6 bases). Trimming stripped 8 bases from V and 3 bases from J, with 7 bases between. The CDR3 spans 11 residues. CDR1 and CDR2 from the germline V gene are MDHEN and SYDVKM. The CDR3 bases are TGTGCCAGCTACAGGGACTATGGCTACACCTTC. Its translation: CASYRDYGYTF.

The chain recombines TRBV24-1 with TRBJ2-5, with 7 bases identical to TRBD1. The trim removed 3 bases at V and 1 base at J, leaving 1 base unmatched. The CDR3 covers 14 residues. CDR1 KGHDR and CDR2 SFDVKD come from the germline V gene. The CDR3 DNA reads TGTGCCACCAGTGATACAGGGGTCCAAGAGACCCAGTACTTC. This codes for CATSDTGVQETQYF.

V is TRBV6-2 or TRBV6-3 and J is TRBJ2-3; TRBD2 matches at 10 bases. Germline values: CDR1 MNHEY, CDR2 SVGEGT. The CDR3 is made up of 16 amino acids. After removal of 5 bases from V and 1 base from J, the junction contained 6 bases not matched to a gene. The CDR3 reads CASSRPSGGGTDTQYF. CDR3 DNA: TGTGCCAGCAGTCGCCCTAGCGGGGGAGGCACAGATACGCAGTATTTT.

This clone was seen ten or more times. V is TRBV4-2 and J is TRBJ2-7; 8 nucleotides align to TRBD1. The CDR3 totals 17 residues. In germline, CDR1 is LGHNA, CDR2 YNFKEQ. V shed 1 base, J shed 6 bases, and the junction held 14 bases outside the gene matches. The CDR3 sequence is CASSQALGGQGAREQYF. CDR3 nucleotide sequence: TGTGCCAGCAGCCAAGCTCTTGGTGGGCAGGGGGCTCGCGAGCAGTACTTC.

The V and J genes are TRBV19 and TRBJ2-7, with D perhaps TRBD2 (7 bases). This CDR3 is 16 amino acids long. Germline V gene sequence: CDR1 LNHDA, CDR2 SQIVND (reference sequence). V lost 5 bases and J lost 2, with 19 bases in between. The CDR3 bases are TGTGCCAGTAGTGGAGGGCGGGGGCGATCCCCCTACGAGCAGTACTTC. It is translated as CASSGGRGRSPYEQYF.

CDR3 sequence reads: CASSSRDRLYGYTF. DNA for the CDR3: TGTGCCAGTAGTAGCCGGGACAGGCTATACGGCTACACCTTC. This chain uses TRBV19 with TRBJ1-2; TRBD1 aligns across 8 bases. The CDR3 length is 14 residues. The germline gives CDR1 LNHDA, CDR2 SQIVND (reference sequence). V lost 4 bases and J lost 8; bases outside the gene matches: 9.

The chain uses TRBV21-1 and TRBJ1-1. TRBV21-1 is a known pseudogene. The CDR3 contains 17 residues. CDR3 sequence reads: CASSKGPDYRANTEAFF. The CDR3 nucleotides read TGTGCCAGCAGCAAAGGCCCAGACTATAGGGCGAACACTGAAGCTTTCTTT.

The CDR3 nucleotides read TGTGCCAGCAGCTTAGCTCCAGGGAAAAACATTCAGTACTTC. Translated, it gives CASSLAPGKNIQYF. This chain connects TRBV7-2 to TRBJ2-4; weak D call: TRBD1 (5 bases). The germline V and J ends were trimmed by 0 bases and 4 bases, with 7 bases remaining between them. The CDR3 is made up of 14 amino acids. Germline V gene data show CDR1 as SGHTA and CDR2 as FQGNSA. Looking up the rest from reference TRBV7-2 and TRBJ2-4 gives the full variable domain: GAGVSQSPSNKVTEKGKDVELRCDPISGHTALYWYRQSLGQGLEFLIYFQGNSAPDKSGLPSDRFSAERTGGSVSTLTIQRTQQEDSAVYLCASSLAPGKNIQYFGAGTRLSVL.

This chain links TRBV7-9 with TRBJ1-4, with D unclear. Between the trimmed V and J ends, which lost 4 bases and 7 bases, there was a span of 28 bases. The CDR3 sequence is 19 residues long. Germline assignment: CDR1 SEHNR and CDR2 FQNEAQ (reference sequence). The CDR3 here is CASSSPNRGSQFGGEKLFF. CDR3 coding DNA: TGTGCCAGCAGCTCCCCTAACCGCGGGTCCCAGTTCGGTGGTGAAAAACTGTTTTTT.

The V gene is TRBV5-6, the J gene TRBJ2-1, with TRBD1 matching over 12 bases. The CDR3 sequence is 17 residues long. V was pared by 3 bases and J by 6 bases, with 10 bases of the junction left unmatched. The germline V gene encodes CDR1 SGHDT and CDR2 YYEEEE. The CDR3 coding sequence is TGTGCCAGCAGCTCGCGATTCGGGACAGGGGGCGTCAATGAGCAGTTCTTC. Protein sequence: CASSSRFGTGGVNEQFF.

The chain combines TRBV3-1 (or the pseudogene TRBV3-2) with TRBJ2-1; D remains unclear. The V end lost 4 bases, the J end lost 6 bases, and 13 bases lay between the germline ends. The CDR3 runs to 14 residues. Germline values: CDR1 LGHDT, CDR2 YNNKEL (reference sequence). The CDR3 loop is CASSRSGRGNEQFF. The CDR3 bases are TGTGCCAGCAGCCGCTCGGGTAGAGGCAATGAGCAGTTCTTC.

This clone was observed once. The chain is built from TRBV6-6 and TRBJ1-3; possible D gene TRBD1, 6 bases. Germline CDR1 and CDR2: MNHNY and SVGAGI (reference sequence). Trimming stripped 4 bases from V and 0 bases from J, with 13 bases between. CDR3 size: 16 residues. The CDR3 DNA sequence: TGTGCCAGCAGTTTACAGGGTCCTGGCTCTGGAAACACCATATATTTT. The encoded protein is CASSLQGPGSGNTIYF.